This T cell receptor (beta chain) was retrieved from a study of post-analysis software for immune sequencing data. As for the study in general: Relapsing-remitting, secondary progressive and progressive-relapsing multiple sclerosis courses were included. Overall study findings and caveats: Pronounced co-clustering by F measure was evident among identically batched samples. Elevated frequency relative to controls characterized several TRBV segments in patients, TRBV5-6, TRBV5-1 and TRBV20-1 among them.

The CDR3 runs to 16 residues. Germline loops: CDR1 SGDLS, CDR2 YYNGEE. The trim removed 2 bases at V and 5 bases at J, leaving 5 bases unmatched. In regard to this clonotype: Its antigen is undetermined.

The TCR beta cDNA libraries carried unique molecular identifiers. TCRdb re-derived calls from the PCR reads in MiXCR, one entry per CDR3 protein. The repertoire holds approximately 570,000 distinct CDR3 sequences, with 44% as singletons. The receptor was isolated from a girl under 18 with multiple sclerosis. V gene TRBV9 combines with J gene TRBJ2-5, with TRBD2 matching 14 bases. What was sequenced was blood. The DNA for the CDR3 is TGTGCCAGCAGCGTTGGACTAGCGGGAGGCGAGGAGACCCAGTACTTC. Translating it yields CASSVGLAGGEETQYF. The full variable domain, rest sourced from reference TRBV9 and TRBJ2-5, is DSGVTQTPKHLITATGQRVTLRCSPRSGDLSVYWYQQSLDQGLQFLIQYYNGEERAKGNILERFSAQQFPDLHSELNLSSLELGDSALYFCASSVGLAGGEETQYFGPGTRLLVL.